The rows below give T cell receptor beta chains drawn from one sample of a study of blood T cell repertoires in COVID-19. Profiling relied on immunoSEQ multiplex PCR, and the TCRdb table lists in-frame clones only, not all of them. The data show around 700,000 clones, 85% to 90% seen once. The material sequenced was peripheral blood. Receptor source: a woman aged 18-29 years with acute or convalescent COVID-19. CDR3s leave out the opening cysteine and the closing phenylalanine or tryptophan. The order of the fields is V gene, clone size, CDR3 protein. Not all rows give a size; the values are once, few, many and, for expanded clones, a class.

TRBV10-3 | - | AITGTGNTIY
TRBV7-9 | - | ASSFGGMDTEAF
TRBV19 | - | ASSLGKGLGGYT
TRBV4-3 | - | ASSPHAPGLPNTGELF
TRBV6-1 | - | ASSEKGGRWQESLNQPQH
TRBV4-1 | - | ASSQEVRGSPLH
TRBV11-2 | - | ASSLSTGSYGYT
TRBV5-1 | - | ASSLDRGARDSPLH
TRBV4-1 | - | ASSQAGQYNSPLH
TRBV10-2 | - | ASGDRVSYEQY
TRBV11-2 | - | ASSRLQGVNEAF
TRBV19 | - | ATMTGWTKSRQPQH
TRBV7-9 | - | ASSLQGQGGYEQY
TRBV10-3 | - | ATRPVGASNEKLF
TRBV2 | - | ASSDENGVYGYT
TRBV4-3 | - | ASSQVSQGASEAF
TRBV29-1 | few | SVGSGPHQPQH
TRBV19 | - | ASSTGLAGVITDTQY
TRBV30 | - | AWSVGHLGNTIY